This T cell receptor (beta chain) was retrieved from a study of shared clonotypes between healthy human individuals. Study context: Each donor contributed plates that comprised three CD4 naive, three CD4 memory, two CD8 naive and one CD8 memory. Study results and caveats: Sequencing of the sorted subsets was shown by rarefaction to be incomplete despite large depth.

With regard to this clone: Its antigen is undetermined.

Evenly divided among several immunoSEQ plates was the genomic DNA of each subset. TCRdb's table, derived via immunoSEQ multiplex PCR, lists solely in-frame clones and lacks some. This sample has 780,000 or so clones; about two thirds occur once, and the top ten carry more than 1.5%. Investigators divided CD4+ cells into CD45RA+ naive and CD45RA-negative memory subsets. The germline gives CDR1 MGHDK, CDR2 SYGVNS. This CDR3 contains 17 residues. Unmatched junction bases numbered 9, after V lost 4 bases and J lost 2 bases. Sample: memory CD4+ T cells sorted from blood. Subset of the sample: CD45RA-negative fraction. This clonotype originated in a woman younger than 45 in good health. The J gene is TRBJ2-1, the V gene TRBV25-1, with 9 bases fitting TRBD1. CDR3 protein: CASSGGQGFRPYNEQFF. The CDR3 bases are TGTGCCAGCAGTGGCGGACAGGGGTTTCGGCCCTACAATGAGCAGTTCTTC.